The 13 T cell receptor beta chains below come from one sample, sequenced in a study of CD8 T cell repertoires and HIV-1 epitope variants. Assay: immunoSEQ multiplex PCR; the TCRdb copy retains only in-frame clones and omits some. The sample lists some 100,000 clones, around 67% seen once, with 20% to 30% in the top ten. Input material: uncultured baseline CD8+ T cells from peripheral blood mononuclear cells (PBMCs). The receptor set was obtained from a male donor with HIV.

The chain uses TRBV28 and TRBJ2-3; 10 bases align to TRBD1. Germline CDR1 reads MDHEN; CDR2 reads SYDVKM. This CDR3 contains 18 residues. Losses at the gene ends were 6 bases for V and 0 bases for J; bases not matched to a gene: 12. The CDR3 spells CASSPQPGQGISTDTQYF. CDR3 coding DNA: TGTGCCAGCAGCCCACAACCGGGACAGGGGATTAGCACAGATACGCAGTATTTT.

V gene TRBV18 combines with J gene TRBJ2-1; 9 bases agree with TRBD1. The V gene's germline CDR1 is KGHSH and CDR2 LQKENI. V trimming: 6 bases; J trimming: 2 bases; junction bases outside the gene matches: 5. The CDR3 spans 15 residues. The CDR3 spells CASSRGQGTYNEQFF. The DNA for the CDR3 is TGTGCCAGCTCGCGGGGACAGGGCACCTACAATGAGCAGTTCTTC.

The chain combines TRBV7-2 with TRBJ2-7; D is ambiguous. This CDR3 spans 15 amino acids. Trimming left V 1 base short and J 0 bases short, with 10 bases between. Germline-derived CDR1 and CDR2 are SGHTA and FQGNSA. This CDR3 is CASSLDGTLSYEQYF. In DNA, the CDR3 is TGTGCCAGCAGCTTAGACGGAACCCTCTCCTACGAGCAGTACTTC.

This chain joins TRBV27 and TRBJ1-1; D uncertain. This CDR3 spans 17 amino acids. Germline values: CDR1 MNHEY, CDR2 SMNVEV (reference sequence). V lost 3 bases and J 1 base, leaving 18 bases between the germline ends. The CDR3: CASSFKPPGGRNTEAFF. The CDR3 DNA reads as TGTGCCAGCAGTTTTAAGCCCCCCGGCGGAAGGAACACTGAAGCTTTCTTT.

V is TRBV19 and J is TRBJ1-4; no clear D gene. This CDR3 is 15 amino acids long. CDR1 LNHDA and CDR2 SQIVND come from the germline V gene (reference sequence). Trimming shortened V by 8 bases and J by 0 bases, and 13 bases separated the two germline ends. The CDR3 sequence is CASQRPGATNEKLFF. CDR3 DNA: TGTGCCAGTCAGCGTCCAGGAGCAACTAATGAAAAACTGTTTTTT.

The genes are TRBV2 and TRBJ1-2; D remains ambiguous. The germline V gene encodes CDR1 SNHLY and CDR2 FYNNEI. The CDR3 spans 11 residues. V lost 6 bases, J lost 2 bases, and 4 bases lay in between. CDR3 coding DNA: TGTGCCAGCAGGCAGAACTATGGCTACACCTTC. It translates to CASRQNYGYTF. Looking up the rest from reference TRBV2 and TRBJ1-2 gives the full variable domain: EPEVTQTPSHQVTQMGQEVILRCVPISNHLYFYWYRQILGQKVEFLVSFYNNEISEKSEIFDDQFSVERPDGSNFTLKIRSTKLEDSAMYFCASRQNYGYTFGSGTRLTVV.

V is TRBV6-1 and J is TRBJ2-7; D gene unclear. The CDR3 has 11 amino acids. Trimming removed 7 bases at V and 6 bases at J, with 10 bases between. From germline, CDR1 is MNHNS and CDR2 SASEGT. The CDR3 DNA reads as TGTGCCAGCACCCCAGACTCCGAGCAGTACTTC. Translation gives CASTPDSEQYF.

The genes are TRBV15 and TRBJ2-5; 8 bases line up with TRBD2. The CDR3 has 13 amino acids. Germline CDR1 and CDR2: LNHNV and YYDKDF (reference sequence). J was trimmed by 3 bases and V by 6 bases; bases with no gene match: 3. CDR3: CATRAAGEETQYF. CDR3 sequence (DNA): TGTGCCACCAGGGCAGCGGGAGAAGAGACCCAGTACTTC.

The chain is built from TRBV7-9 and TRBJ2-7; 9 bases line up with TRBD2. V lost 4 bases and J lost 6; bases outside the gene matches: 16. Germline V CDR1 and CDR2: SEHNR, FQNEAQ (reference sequence). The CDR3 sequence is 17 residues long. The CDR3 DNA follows: TGTGCCAGCAGCTCCGAGGGGTTCGCGGGAGGGCCTCGCGAGCAGTACTTC. Encoded protein: CASSSEGFAGGPREQYF. The complete variable domain, with remaining parts taken from reference TRBV7-9 and TRBJ2-7, reads DTGVSQNPRHKITKRGQNVTFRCDPISEHNRLYWYRQTLGQGPEFLTYFQNEAQLEKSRLLSDRFSAERPKGSFSTLEIQRTEQGDSAMYLCASSSEGFAGGPREQYFGPGTRLTVT.

This chain links TRBV7-2 with TRBJ2-1; TRBD1 might be the D (6 bases). Germline CDR1 SGHTA, CDR2 FQGNSA. The V end lost 3 bases, the J end lost 4 bases, and 16 bases lay between the germline ends. This CDR3 is built from 16 residues. The CDR3 bases are TGTGCCAGCAGCTTGCACAGGGTGGGGTTTTACAATGAGCAGTTCTTC. It specifies CASSLHRVGFYNEQFF.

DNA for the CDR3: TGTGCCAGTAGTATAGTATCAGGCGGGGTAGGGTCTCGGACCCAGTACTTC. This gives the protein CASSIVSGGVGSRTQYF. The chain couples TRBV19 to TRBJ2-5, with a weak D call TRBD2 (6 bases). Germline values: CDR1 LNHDA, CDR2 SQIVND (reference sequence). Trimming left V 1 base short and J 7 bases short, with 22 bases between. The CDR3 sequence is 17 residues long.

The chain employs TRBV6-1 and TRBJ1-5; D might be TRBD1 (5 bases). The V end lost 2 bases, the J end lost 0 bases, and 11 bases lay between the germline ends. The germline V gene encodes CDR1 MNHNS and CDR2 SASEGT. This CDR3 region has 16 residues. CDR3 nucleotides: TGTGCCAGCAGTGAAAGGTGGGGGGGTAGCAATCAGCCCCAGCATTTT. This gives the protein CASSERWGGSNQPQHF.

This clone has just a few counts. This chain uses TRBV7-9 with TRBJ2-1, with D perhaps matching TRBD1 (7 bases). The V gene's germline CDR1 is SEHNR and CDR2 FQNEAQ (reference sequence). The CDR3 is 15 residues long. Trimming pared 8 bases from V and 0 bases from J, leaving 14 bases between. This chain's CDR3 is CASFRGDSSYNEQFF. CDR3 DNA sequence: TGTGCCAGCTTCAGGGGGGACAGCTCCTACAATGAGCAGTTCTTC.